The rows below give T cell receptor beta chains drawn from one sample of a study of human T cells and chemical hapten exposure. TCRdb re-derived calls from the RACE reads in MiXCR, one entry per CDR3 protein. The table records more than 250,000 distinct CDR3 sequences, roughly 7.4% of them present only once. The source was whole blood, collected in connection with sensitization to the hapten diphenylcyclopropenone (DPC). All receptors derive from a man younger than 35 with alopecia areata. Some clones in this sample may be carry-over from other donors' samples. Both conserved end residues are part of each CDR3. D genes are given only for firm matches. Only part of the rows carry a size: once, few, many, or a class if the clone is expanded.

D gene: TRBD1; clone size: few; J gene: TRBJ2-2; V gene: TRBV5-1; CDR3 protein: CASSKRVPGQGSDTGELFF; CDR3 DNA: TGCGCCAGCAGCAAGAGAGTCCCGGGACAGGGATCGGACACCGGGGAGCTGTTTTTT
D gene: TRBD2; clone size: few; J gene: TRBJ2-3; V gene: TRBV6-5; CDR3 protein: CASSYEAGGLASADTQYF; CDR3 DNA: TGTGCCAGCAGTTACGAAGCGGGGGGCCTCGCATCCGCAGATACGCAGTATTTT
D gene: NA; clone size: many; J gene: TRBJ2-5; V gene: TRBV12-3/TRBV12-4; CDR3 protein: CASSSGGETQYF; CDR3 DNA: TGTGCCAGCAGTTCGGGCGGCGAGACCCAGTACTTC
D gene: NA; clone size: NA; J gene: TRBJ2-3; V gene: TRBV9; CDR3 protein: CASSVEEGEGTSTDTQYF; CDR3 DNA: TGTGCCAGCAGCGTAGAAGAGGGAGAGGGCACTAGCACAGATACGCAGTATTTT
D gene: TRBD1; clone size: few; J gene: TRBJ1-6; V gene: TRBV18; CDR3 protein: CASSQQGARRDF; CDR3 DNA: TGTGCCAGCTCACAACAGGGGGCCCGCCGGGACTTT
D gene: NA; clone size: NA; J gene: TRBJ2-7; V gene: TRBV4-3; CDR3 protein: CASSQVSDWRNAYEQYF; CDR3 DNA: TGCGCCAGCAGCCAAGTTTCGGATTGGAGGAACGCCTACGAGCAGTACTTC
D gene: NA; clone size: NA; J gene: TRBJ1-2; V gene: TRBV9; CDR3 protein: CASSAEGHPLNYGYTF; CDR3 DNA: TGTGCCAGCAGCGCCGAAGGACACCCCTTAAACTATGGCTACACCTTC
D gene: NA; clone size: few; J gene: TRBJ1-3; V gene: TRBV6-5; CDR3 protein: CASSYTSSGNTIYF; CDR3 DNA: TGTGCCAGCAGTTATACGAGCTCTGGAAACACCATATATTTT
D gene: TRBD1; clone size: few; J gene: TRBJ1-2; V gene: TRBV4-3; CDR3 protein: CASSQDRGQGVNYGYTF; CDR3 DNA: TGCGCCAGCAGCCAAGATCGAGGACAGGGGGTTAACTATGGCTACACCTTC
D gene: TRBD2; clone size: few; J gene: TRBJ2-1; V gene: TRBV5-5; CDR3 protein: CASSLTGRGANEQFF; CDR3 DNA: TGTGCCAGCAGCTTGACAGGGCGGGGGGCGAATGAGCAGTTCTTC
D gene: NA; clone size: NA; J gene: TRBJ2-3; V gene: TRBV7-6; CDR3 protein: CASSPVKDSLIDTQYF; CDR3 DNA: TGTGCCAGCAGCCCAGTAAAGGACAGCCTGATTGATACGCAGTATTTT
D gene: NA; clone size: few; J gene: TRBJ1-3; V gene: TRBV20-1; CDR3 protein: CSASQPSSGNTIYF; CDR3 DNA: TGCAGTGCTAGCCAACCGAGCTCTGGAAACACCATATATTTT
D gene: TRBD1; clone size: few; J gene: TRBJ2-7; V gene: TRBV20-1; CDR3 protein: CSASMGQTGTYEQYF; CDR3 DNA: TGCAGTGCTAGCATGGGACAGACCGGTACCTACGAGCAGTACTTC
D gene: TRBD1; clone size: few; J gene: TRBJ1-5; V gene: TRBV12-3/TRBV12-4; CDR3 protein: CASSLVGQGASQPQHF; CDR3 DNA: TGTGCCAGCAGTTTAGTAGGACAGGGGGCATCTCAGCCCCAGCATTTT
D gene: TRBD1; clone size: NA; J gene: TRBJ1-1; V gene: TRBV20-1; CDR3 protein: CSASGDRQAFF; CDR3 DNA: TGCAGTGCTAGTGGGGACAGGCAAGCTTTCTTT
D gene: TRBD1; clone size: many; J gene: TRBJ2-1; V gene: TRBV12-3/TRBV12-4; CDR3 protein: CASSPGQGPDEQFF; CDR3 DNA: TGTGCCAGCAGTCCAGGACAGGGGCCGGATGAGCAGTTCTTC
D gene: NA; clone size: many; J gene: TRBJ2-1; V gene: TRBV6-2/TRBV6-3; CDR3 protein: CASSPPLNRDEQFF; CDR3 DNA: TGTGCCAGCAGTCCACCCCTCAATAGGGATGAGCAGTTCTTC
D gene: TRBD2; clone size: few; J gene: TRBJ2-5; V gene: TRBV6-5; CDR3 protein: CASRNQRGGPETQYF; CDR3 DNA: TGTGCCAGCAGGAATCAGCGGGGGGGGCCAGAGACCCAGTACTTC
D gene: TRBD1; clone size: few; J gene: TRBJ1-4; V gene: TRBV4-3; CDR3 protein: CASSSPPPGTGDEKLFF; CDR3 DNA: TGCGCCAGCAGCTCCCCACCTCCCGGGACAGGTGATGAAAAACTGTTTTTT
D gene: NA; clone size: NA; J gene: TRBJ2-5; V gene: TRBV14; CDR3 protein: CASSQELTWGQETQYF; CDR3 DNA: TGTGCCAGCAGCCAAGAGCTGACCTGGGGGCAAGAGACCCAGTACTTC
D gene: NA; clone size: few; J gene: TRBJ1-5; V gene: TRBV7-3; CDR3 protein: CASKSRTQPQHF; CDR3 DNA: TGTGCCAGCAAATCACGTACTCAGCCCCAGCATTTT
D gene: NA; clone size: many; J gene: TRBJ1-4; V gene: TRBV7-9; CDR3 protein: CASSLATELFF; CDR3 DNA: TGTGCCAGCAGCTTAGCGACAGAACTGTTTTTT
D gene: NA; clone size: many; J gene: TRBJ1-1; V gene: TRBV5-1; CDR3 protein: CASSAEQGEAFF; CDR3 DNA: TGCGCCAGCAGCGCCGAACAGGGCGAAGCTTTCTTT
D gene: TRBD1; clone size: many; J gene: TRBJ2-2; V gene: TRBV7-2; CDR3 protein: CASSSLTGTGELFF; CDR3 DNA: TGTGCCAGCAGCTCCCTGACAGGGACCGGGGAGCTGTTTTTT
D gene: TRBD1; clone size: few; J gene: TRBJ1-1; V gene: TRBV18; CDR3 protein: CASSETGVPTEAFF; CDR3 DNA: TGTGCCAGCTCAGAGACAGGGGTTCCCACTGAAGCTTTCTTT
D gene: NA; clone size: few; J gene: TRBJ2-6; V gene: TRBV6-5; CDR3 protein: CASSYAWAVGANVLTF; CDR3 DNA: TGTGCCAGCAGTTACGCGTGGGCGGTAGGGGCCAACGTCCTGACTTTC
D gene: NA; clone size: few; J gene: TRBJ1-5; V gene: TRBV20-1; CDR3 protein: CSARGQSNQPQHF; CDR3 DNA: TGCAGTGCTAGAGGACAGAGCAATCAGCCCCAGCATTTT
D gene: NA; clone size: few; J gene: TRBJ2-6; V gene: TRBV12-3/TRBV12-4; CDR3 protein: CASSYRVSGANVLTF; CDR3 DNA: TGTGCCAGCAGTTACAGGGTCTCTGGGGCCAACGTCCTGACTTTC
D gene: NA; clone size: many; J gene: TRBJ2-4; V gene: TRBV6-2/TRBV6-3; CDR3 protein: CASVSPGVAKNIQYF; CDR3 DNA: TGTGCCAGCGTTTCTCCCGGTGTAGCCAAAAACATTCAGTACTTC
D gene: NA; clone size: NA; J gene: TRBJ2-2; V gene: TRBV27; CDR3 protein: CASSLGRYTGELFF; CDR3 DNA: TGTGCCAGCAGTTTGGGCCGTTACACCGGGGAGCTGTTTTTT
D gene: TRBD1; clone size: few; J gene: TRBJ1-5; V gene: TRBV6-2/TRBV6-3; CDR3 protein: CASSYPGTGSGNQPQHF; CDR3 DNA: TGTGCCAGCAGTTACCCGGGGACAGGGTCTGGCAATCAGCCCCAGCATTTT
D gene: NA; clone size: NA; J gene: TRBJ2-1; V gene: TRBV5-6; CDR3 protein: CASRDPRTEYNEQFF; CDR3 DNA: TGTGCCAGCCGGGACCCCAGGACAGAGTACAATGAGCAGTTCTTC
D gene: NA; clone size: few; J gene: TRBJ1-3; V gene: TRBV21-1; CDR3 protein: CASSKGGNRAGNTIYF; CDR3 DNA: TGTGCCAGCAGCAAAGGGGGGAACAGGGCTGGAAACACCATATATTTT
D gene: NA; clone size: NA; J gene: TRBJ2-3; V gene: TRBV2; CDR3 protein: CATKTGDTDTQYF; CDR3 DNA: TGTGCCACTAAGACAGGTGACACAGATACGCAGTATTTT
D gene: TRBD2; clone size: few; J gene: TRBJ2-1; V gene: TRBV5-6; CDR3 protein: CASNKAGAYNEQFF; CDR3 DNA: TGTGCCAGCAACAAAGCGGGGGCCTACAATGAGCAGTTCTTC
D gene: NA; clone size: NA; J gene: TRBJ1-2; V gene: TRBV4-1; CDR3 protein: CASSQLPAGSRTHYTF; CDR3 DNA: TGCGCCAGCAGCCAACTTCCTGCCGGGTCCAGAACCCACTACACCTTC
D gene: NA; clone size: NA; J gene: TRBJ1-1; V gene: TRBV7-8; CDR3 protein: CASSRPKVFEAFF; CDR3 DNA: TGTGCCAGCAGCCGACCCAAAGTATTCGAAGCTTTCTTT
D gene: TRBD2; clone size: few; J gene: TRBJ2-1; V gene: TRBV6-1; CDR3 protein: CASSEALGGTINEQFF; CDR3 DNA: TGTGCCAGCAGTGAAGCGTTGGGAGGGACGATCAATGAGCAGTTCTTC
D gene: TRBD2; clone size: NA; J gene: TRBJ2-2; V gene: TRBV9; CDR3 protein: CASSPLARNTGELFF; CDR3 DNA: TGTGCCAGCAGCCCACTAGCGAGGAACACCGGGGAGCTGTTTTTT
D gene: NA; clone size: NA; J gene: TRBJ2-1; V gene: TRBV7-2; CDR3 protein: CASRLTGTHEQFF; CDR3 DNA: TGTGCCAGCAGGCTTACCGGGACACATGAGCAGTTCTTC
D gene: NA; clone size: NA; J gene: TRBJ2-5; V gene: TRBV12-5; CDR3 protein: CASAAAAPQETQYF; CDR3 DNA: TGTGCTAGTGCGGCAGCCGCCCCACAAGAGACCCAGTACTTC
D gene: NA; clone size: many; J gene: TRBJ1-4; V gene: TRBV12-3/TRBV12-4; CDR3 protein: CASSYTEKLFF; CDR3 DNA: TGTGCCAGCAGTTATACCGAAAAACTGTTTTTT
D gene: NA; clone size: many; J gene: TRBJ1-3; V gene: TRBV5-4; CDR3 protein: CASSLGLGASGNTIYF; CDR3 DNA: TGTGCCAGCAGCTTGGGACTAGGAGCCTCTGGAAACACCATATATTTT
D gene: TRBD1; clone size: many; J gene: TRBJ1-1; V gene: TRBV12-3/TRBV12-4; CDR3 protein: CASSLVQGATEAFF; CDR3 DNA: TGTGCCAGCAGTTTAGTACAGGGGGCTACTGAAGCTTTCTTT
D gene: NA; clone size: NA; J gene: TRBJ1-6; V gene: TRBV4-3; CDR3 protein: CASRRDVGGGSLHF; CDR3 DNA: TGCGCCAGCAGACGCGACGTCGGGGGGGGCTCCCTCCACTTT
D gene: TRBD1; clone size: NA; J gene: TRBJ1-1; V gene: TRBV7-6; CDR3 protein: CASSFTGGDTEAFF; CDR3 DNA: TGTGCCAGCAGCTTTACAGGGGGTGACACTGAAGCTTTCTTT
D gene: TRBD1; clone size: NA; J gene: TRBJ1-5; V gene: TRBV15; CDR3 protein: CATTDPNVRGQDGNQPQHF; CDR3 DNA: TGTGCCACCACCGATCCCAACGTCCGGGGACAGGACGGCAATCAGCCCCAGCATTTT
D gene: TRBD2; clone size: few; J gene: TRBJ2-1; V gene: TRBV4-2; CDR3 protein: CASSLDSGNYNEQFF; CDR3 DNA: TGTGCCAGCAGCCTTGATAGCGGGAACTACAATGAGCAGTTCTTC
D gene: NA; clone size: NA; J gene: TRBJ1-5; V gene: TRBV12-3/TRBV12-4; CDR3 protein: CASSFGKGNQPQHF; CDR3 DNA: TGTGCCAGCAGTTTTGGGAAGGGGAATCAGCCCCAGCATTTT
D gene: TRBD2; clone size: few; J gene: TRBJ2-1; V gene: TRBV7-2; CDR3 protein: CASSLNSGGAFSDEQFF; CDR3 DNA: TGTGCCAGCAGCTTAAATAGCGGGGGGGCGTTTTCCGATGAGCAGTTCTTC
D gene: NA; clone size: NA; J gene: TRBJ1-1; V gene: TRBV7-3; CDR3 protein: CASSPSGGQNTEAFF; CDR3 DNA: TGTGCCAGCAGCCCTAGTGGAGGGCAGAACACTGAAGCTTTCTTT
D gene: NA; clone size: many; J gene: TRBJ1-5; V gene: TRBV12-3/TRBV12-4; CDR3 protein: CASSTTARGGNQPQHF; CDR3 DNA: TGTGCCAGCAGCACCACCGCCAGGGGTGGCAATCAGCCCCAGCATTTT
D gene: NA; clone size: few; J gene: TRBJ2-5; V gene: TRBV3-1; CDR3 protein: CASSSPPGWGQETQYF; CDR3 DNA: TGTGCCAGCAGCTCCCCGCCGGGTTGGGGCCAAGAGACCCAGTACTTC
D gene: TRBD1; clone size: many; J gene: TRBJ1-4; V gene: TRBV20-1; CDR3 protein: CSARMTGNNEKLFF; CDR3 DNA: TGCAGTGCTCGCATGACAGGGAATAATGAAAAACTGTTTTTT
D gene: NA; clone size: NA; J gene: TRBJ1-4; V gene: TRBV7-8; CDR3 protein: CASSPHGTNEKLFF; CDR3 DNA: TGTGCCAGCAGCCCACACGGAACTAATGAAAAACTGTTTTTT
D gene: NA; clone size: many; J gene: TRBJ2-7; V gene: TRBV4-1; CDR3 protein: CASSPLGLSYEQYF; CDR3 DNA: TGCGCCAGCAGCCCCCTCGGGTTATCCTACGAGCAGTACTTC
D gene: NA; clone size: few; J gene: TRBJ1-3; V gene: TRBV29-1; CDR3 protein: CSVRAGATGNTIYF; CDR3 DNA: TGCAGCGTTCGTGCAGGGGCTACTGGAAACACCATATATTTT
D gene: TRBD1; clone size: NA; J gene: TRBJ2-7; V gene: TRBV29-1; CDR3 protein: CSVGGQYRVEQYF; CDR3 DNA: TGCAGCGTTGGGGGACAGTACCGGGTCGAGCAGTACTTC
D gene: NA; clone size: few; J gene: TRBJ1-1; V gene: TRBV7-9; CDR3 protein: CASTYRDTEAFF; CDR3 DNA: TGTGCCAGCACCTATCGGGACACTGAAGCTTTCTTT
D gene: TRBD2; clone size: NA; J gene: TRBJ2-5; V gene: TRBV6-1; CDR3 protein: CASSQQTSGRQETQYF; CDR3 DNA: TGTGCCAGCAGTCAACAGACTAGCGGGCGCCAAGAGACCCAGTACTTC